A selection of T cell receptor beta chains follows, all from one sample in a study of monozygotic twins with inflammatory bowel disease. From its re-call of the 5' RACE reads, TCRdb lists each CDR3 protein once, without DNA. The sample includes about 160,000 distinct CDR3 sequences. Material for sequencing was blood. The source is a human donor with ulcerative colitis or Crohn's disease, or a healthy co-twin of an affected twin (not recorded which). CDR3s include the opening cysteine and the closing phenylalanine or tryptophan. Each record gives: V gene, J gene, CDR3 protein.

>TRBV3-1|TRBJ2-7
CASSQGLQGYEQYF
>TRBV11-3|TRBJ1-1
CASSLGPVNTEAFF
>TRBV7-3|TRBJ2-1
CASSPDRSYNEQFF
>TRBV5-1|TRBJ2-3
CASSPEGGVPTDTQYF
>TRBV7-2|TRBJ1-2
CASSLAGAGGYTF
>TRBV3-1|TRBJ2-1
CASSPSISGEQFF
>TRBV5-5|TRBJ1-2
CASSAAPTPGGVGYTF
>TRBV5-1|TRBJ2-1
CASSSGLAENNEQFF
>TRBV11-2|TRBJ1-1
CASSPLWEASNRLGAFF
>TRBV7-8|TRBJ1-3
CASSLAASTGTGSGNTIYF
>TRBV5-1|TRBJ2-5
CASSLARDPAEETQYF
>TRBV4-3|TRBJ2-7
CASSQGLASYEQYF
>TRBV20-1|TRBJ2-3
CSVPSASLSTDTQYF
>TRBV5-1|TRBJ1-1
CASSFQGFNTEAFF
>TRBV4-2|TRBJ2-2
CASSGSGVGAGELFF
>TRBV7-2|TRBJ2-5
CASSLGFQGLEETQYF
>TRBV7-3|TRBJ1-2
CASSLSRGAGYTF
>TRBV7-8|TRBJ2-7
CASSLREGYEQYF
>TRBV5-1|TRBJ2-7
CASRASGTGPYEQYF
>TRBV7-6|TRBJ2-2
CASSTRAGGPGELFF
>TRBV4-1|TRBJ2-2
CASSRAPGEAGELFF
>TRBV5-1|TRBJ1-2
CASSEQDSGYGYTF
>TRBV20-1|TRBJ1-1
CSARGPGLEAFF
>TRBV27|TRBJ2-3
CASSLRGTDTQYF
>TRBV28|TRBJ1-5
CASSWHYSNQPQHF
>TRBV5-1|TRBJ2-3
CASSLDRGGAPLTDTQYF
>TRBV20-1|TRBJ2-1
CSARARGLSYNEQFF
>TRBV18|TRBJ2-5
CASSPERGETQYF
>TRBV7-9|TRBJ1-1
CASSFAQGWNTEAFF
>TRBV29-1|TRBJ2-1
CSVRDSRLFNEQFF
>TRBV27|TRBJ2-7
CASSTPSASYEQYF
>TRBV7-7|TRBJ2-3
CASSLHSGSEYTQYF
>TRBV15|TRBJ1-6
CATSSTDNSPLHF
>TRBV5-1|TRBJ1-3
CASSLAGGGNTIYF
>TRBV7-2|TRBJ1-5
CASSLRGVSNQPQHF
>TRBV28|TRBJ2-5
CASSSQGVPEETQYF
>TRBV5-1|TRBJ2-7
CASGRDPSSYEQYF
>TRBV20-1|TRBJ2-3
CSARVSSGGAGDTQYF
>TRBV5-6|TRBJ1-5
CASSLWRGNQPQHF
>TRBV18|TRBJ2-5
CASSPPSGLQETQYF
>TRBV24-1|TRBJ2-7
CATSRDAGYEQYF
>TRBV14|TRBJ2-1
CASSQLTGGDEQFF
>TRBV6-2/TRBV6-3|TRBJ2-7
CASSYETPRHGYEQYF
>TRBV11-2|TRBJ2-7
CASSLTGVSLDEQYF
>TRBV2|TRBJ2-1
CASSEGSQGYNEQFF
>TRBV6-1|TRBJ2-1
CASRGLAGNNEQFF
>TRBV5-4|TRBJ2-7
CASSLGLTYEQYF
>TRBV28|TRBJ1-5
CASSRSPNQPQHF
>TRBV4-3|TRBJ1-3
CASSHSGEGAGNTIYF
>TRBV18|TRBJ2-1
CASSLLRTRDLKDNEQFF
>TRBV5-1|TRBJ1-4
CASSSRDRGNEKLFF
>TRBV9|TRBJ2-2
CASSVGGTGELFF
>TRBV12-3/TRBV12-4|TRBJ1-3
CASSAQGLPLSSGNTIYF